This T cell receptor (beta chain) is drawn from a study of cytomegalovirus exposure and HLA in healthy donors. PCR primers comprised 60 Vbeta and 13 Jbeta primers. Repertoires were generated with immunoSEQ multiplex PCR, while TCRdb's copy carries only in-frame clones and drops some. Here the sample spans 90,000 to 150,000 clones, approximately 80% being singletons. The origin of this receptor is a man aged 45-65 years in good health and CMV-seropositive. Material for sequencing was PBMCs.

The CDR3, as DNA: TGTGCCTGGAAGGGCGGAACTAGCGGTCCTTCCTACGAGCAGTACTTC. Amino acid sequence: CAWKGGTSGPSYEQYF. The rearrangement uses TRBV30 and TRBJ2-7; 8 bases map to TRBD2. CDR3 length equals 16 residues. Trimming at V came to 4 bases and at J to 1 base, leaving 12 bases not matched to a gene. Looked up from germline, CDR1 is GTSNPN and CDR2 is SVGIG (reference sequence).